The clone carrying this T cell receptor beta chain has ten or more counts. Its antigen is not identified. Building the TCR beta libraries relied on iRepertoire HTBI primers, and CDR3 regions underwent Arm-PCR. MiXCR was run by TCRdb on the multiplex PCR reads, yielding one entry per CDR3 protein. The data contain almost 450,000 distinct CDR3 sequences, about a sixth of them singletons. This sample stems from a study of regulatory T cells in long-lasting Graves disease. Study results and caveats: Samples came from peripheral blood alone, without thyroid tissue.

Germline loops: CDR1 SGHNT, CDR2 YENEEA. CDR3 size: 17 residues. With 1 base clipped from V and 0 bases from J, the junction kept 7 bases outside the gene matches. Time point noted: newly diagnosed GD, antithyroid drugs for less than 3 months. PBMCs provided the RNA from which the TCR library was made. These data were also filed under a second study, of T cells in Graves' hyperthyroidism and ophthalmopathy.

The rearrangement joins TRBV11-3 to TRBJ2-7; 9 nucleotides match TRBD2. The TCR sequence derives from a woman in her thirties with Graves disease. Specimen: peripheral blood mononuclear cells (PBMCs), collected at new diagnosis, from a patient treated with antithyroid drugs. CDR3 loop: CASSLVGGLAISYEQYF. DNA of the CDR3: TGTGCCAGCAGCTTAGTCGGCGGACTAGCGATCTCCTACGAGCAGTACTTC.